These T cell receptor beta chains were read from a single sample in a study of T cell responses to AZD1222 COVID-19 vaccine. Libraries were prepared by immunoSEQ multiplex PCR; TCRdb keeps only in-frame clonotypes and omits some of them. The sample has tens of thousands of clones, about 89% seen once. The material sequenced was peripheral blood, taken on day 0 of AZD1222 vaccination. The receptors derive from an adult in good health. Each CDR3 is given with its conserved first and last residue. A D gene is named only where the DNA matches it firmly. Size is stated for part of the rows, as once, few or many counts, or as a class when the clone is expanded.

.	TRBD1	TRBV5-4	TRBJ1-2	TGTGCCAGCAGCAATGACAGGGACCCAAGTGGCTACACCTTC	CASSNDRDPSGYTF
.	TRBD1	TRBV3-1/TRBV3-2	TRBJ2-1	TGTGCCAGCAGCCAAGGGGACAGGGGCCCCCCCTACAATGAGCAGTTCTTC	CASSQGDRGPPYNEQFF
few	.	TRBV28	TRBJ2-5	TGTGCCAGCAGCGGAGATACGCGGGAGACCCAGTACTTC	CASSGDTRETQYF
.	.	TRBV29-1	TRBJ1-4	TGCAGCGTTGTCGGCGTCGGGGGAGGCACTAATGAAAAACTGTTTTTT	CSVVGVGGGTNEKLFF
.	TRBD2	TRBV5-6	TRBJ2-7	TGTGCCAGCAGCTTCAGTGCGGCGGGAGCCGTCGACGAGCAGTACTTC	CASSFSAAGAVDEQYF
.	TRBD1	TRBV18	TRBJ1-1	TGTGCCAGCTCATCCCAGGGGGCAAGGACTGAAGCTTTCTTT	CASSSQGARTEAFF
.	.	TRBV18	TRBJ2-1	TGTGCCAGCTCACCAAACCCAGGCGAAAATGAGCAGTTCTTC	CASSPNPGENEQFF
.	TRBD1	TRBV5-1	TRBJ2-7	TGCGCCAGCAGCACGACAGGGGCCCACGAGCAGTACTTC	CASSTTGAHEQYF
.	.	TRBV5-1	TRBJ2-2	TGCGCCAGCAGCTTTTCAGCGGAGCCGAACACCGGGGAGCTGTTTTTT	CASSFSAEPNTGELFF
.	TRBD1	TRBV6-2/TRBV6-3	TRBJ2-5	TGTGCCAGCAGTCCCAGGAGGGGGACAGGGGTAGAGACCCAGTACTTC	CASSPRRGTGVETQYF
.	.	TRBV5-1	TRBJ2-2	TGCGCCAGCAGCTTGGTGGCCCAGGAGAACACCGGGGAGCTGTTTTTT	CASSLVAQENTGELFF
.	TRBD2	TRBV28	TRBJ2-2	TGTGCCAGCAGTTTATGGGCTAGCGGTGCGAACACCGGGGAGCTGTTTTTT	CASSLWASGANTGELFF
.	.	TRBV29-1	TRBJ1-2	TGCAGCGTTGAAGGGGCGAGCGGTTACACTGGCTACACCTTC	CSVEGASGYTGYTF
.	.	TRBV7-2	TRBJ2-3	TGTGCCAGCAGCTTAGGACTGTCTGGCACAGATACGCAGTATTTT	CASSLGLSGTDTQYF
.	TRBD2	TRBV6-5	TRBJ2-3	TGTGCCAGCAGTTTGACTAGCGTAGTTGATACGCAGTATTTT	CASSLTSVVDTQYF
few	.	TRBV27	TRBJ1-2	TGTGCCAGCAGTTTGGGGGGTCATCGAGGAGATGGCTACACCTTC	CASSLGGHRGDGYTF
.	.	TRBV27	TRBJ1-3	TGTGCCAGCAGTGCATACTCTGGAAACACCATATATTTT	CASSAYSGNTIYF
.	TRBD1	TRBV24-1	TRBJ1-1	TGTGCCACCAGTGATCCGCGGACAGGGGGGAGGACTGAAGCTTTCTTT	CATSDPRTGGRTEAFF
few	TRBD2	TRBV9	TRBJ2-7	TGTGCCAGCAGCCTAAACGGACTAGCGGGAGGTTTCTTCCACGAGCAGTACTTC	CASSLNGLAGGFFHEQYF
.	.	TRBV4-1	TRBJ2-1	TGCGCCAGCAGCCAGTCCGGGGGTGAGCAGTTCTTC	CASSQSGGEQFF
.	TRBD2	TRBV7-6	TRBJ2-3	TGTGCCAGCAGCTCTCTTAGTAGCGGGGGTTGGATAGATACGCAGTATTTT	CASSSLSSGGWIDTQYF
.	.	TRBV6-2/TRBV6-3	TRBJ1-1	TGTGCCAGCAGTTACTCATGGAGCCCTGAAGCTTTCTTT	CASSYSWSPEAFF
.	.	TRBV7-9	TRBJ1-4	TGTGCCAGCAGCGAATGGAACAACGAGGAAAAACTGTTTTTT	CASSEWNNEEKLFF
.	TRBD1	TRBV4-2	TRBJ2-7	TGTGCCAGCAGCCAAGACGAGACAGGGGGCTCCTACGAGCAGTACTTC	CASSQDETGGSYEQYF
once	.	TRBV19	TRBJ2-2	TGTGCCACTTGGCGCGCCGGGGAGCTGTTTTTT	CATWRAGELFF
.	.	TRBV28	TRBJ1-2	TGTGCCAGCAGTCTAGGGAATTTGTATGGCTACACCTTC	CASSLGNLYGYTF
.	.	TRBV27	TRBJ2-6	TGTGCCAGCAGTTACAGCTCTGGGGCCAACGTCCTGACTTTC	CASSYSSGANVLTF
.	TRBD2	TRBV27	TRBJ2-3	TGTGCCAGCAGTTTTGCTAGCGGTACAGATACGCAGTATTTT	CASSFASGTDTQYF
once	.	TRBV6-4	TRBJ2-3	TGTGCCAGCAGTGAGGCAGGGCCCACAGATACGCAGTATTTT	CASSEAGPTDTQYF
.	.	TRBV6-5	TRBJ2-7	TGTGCCAGCACCCTGCGGGAAGGGGGCTCCTACGAGCAGTACTTC	CASTLREGGSYEQYF
.	.	TRBV6-5	TRBJ1-6	TGTGCCAGCAGTTACGGGCCCCAGGGGAATTCACCCCTCCACTTT	CASSYGPQGNSPLHF
.	.	TRBV10-3	TRBJ1-5	TGTGCCATCAGTGAGTCGGGCAGGCCGGATCAGCCCCAGCATTTT	CAISESGRPDQPQHF
.	.	TRBV4-1	TRBJ2-7	TGCGCCAGCAGCCAAGAACAGGCAGGCCAGCGCGAGCAGTACTTC	CASSQEQAGQREQYF
once	.	TRBV28	TRBJ1-5	TGTGCCAGCAGTTTTCCCCGCCTCTCCAATCAGCCCCAGCATTTT	CASSFPRLSNQPQHF
.	TRBD2	TRBV27	TRBJ2-5	TGTGCCAGCAGTTCCCAGACTAGCGGAGTAGAGACCCAGTACTTC	CASSSQTSGVETQYF
.	TRBD1	TRBV14	TRBJ2-7	TGTGCCAGCAGCCTAACAGGGGCCCCCAAGGCCTACGAGCAGTACTTC	CASSLTGAPKAYEQYF
.	.	TRBV4-2	TRBJ2-7	TGTGCCAGCAGCCAAGGCCTAGGGACCGCGAGCTCCTACGAGCAGTACTTC	CASSQGLGTASSYEQYF
.	.	TRBV5-6	TRBJ2-2	TGTGCCAGCGGGGGACAGAACACCGGGGAGCTGTTTTTT	CASGGQNTGELFF
.	.	TRBV10-3	TRBJ1-1	TGTGCCATCAGTGCAGTATCATTGGATGGGAACACTGAAGCTTTCTTT	CAISAVSLDGNTEAFF
.	.	TRBV9	TRBJ1-5	TGTGCCAGCAGCGTAGTGTCTGGCAGGAAAAATTATCAGCCCCAGCATTTT	CASSVVSGRKNYQPQHF